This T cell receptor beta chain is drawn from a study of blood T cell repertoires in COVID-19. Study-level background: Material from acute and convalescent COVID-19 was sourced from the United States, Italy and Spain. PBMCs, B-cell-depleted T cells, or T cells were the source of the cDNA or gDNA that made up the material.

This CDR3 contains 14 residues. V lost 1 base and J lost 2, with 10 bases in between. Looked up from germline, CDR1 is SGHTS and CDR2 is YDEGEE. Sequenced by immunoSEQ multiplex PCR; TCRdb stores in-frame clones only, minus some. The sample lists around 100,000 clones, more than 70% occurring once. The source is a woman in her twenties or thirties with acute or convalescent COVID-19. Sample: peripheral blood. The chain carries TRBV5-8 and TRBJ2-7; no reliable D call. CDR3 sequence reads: CASSLSIETYEQYF. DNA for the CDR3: TGTGCCAGCAGCTTGTCCATAGAGACCTACGAGCAGTACTTC. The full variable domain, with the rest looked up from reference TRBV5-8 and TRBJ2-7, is EAGVTQSPTHLIKTRGQQATLRCSPISGHTSVYWYQQALGLGLQFLLWYDEGEERNRGNFPPRFSGRQFPNYSSELNVNALELEDSALYLCASSLSIETYEQYFGPGTRLTVT.